The 5 T cell receptor beta chains given below trace back to one sample, sequenced in a study of radiation and T cells in renal cell carcinoma. Documented time point: blood 4 weeks post-SBRT, at nephrectomy. Documented treatment: 15 Gy SBRT to primary tumor, nephrectomy 4 weeks later. Clones were sequenced by immunoSEQ multiplex PCR, and TCRdb holds only the in-frame ones, with some missing. The repertoire holds roughly 82,000 clones, with roughly nine tenths as singletons. The sequencing here drew on blood, taken from a patient whose treatment included radiotherapy and nephrectomy. The origin of the receptors is a woman aged 70 to 79 with renal cell carcinoma.

The CDR3 region is CASSYGRDRGNQPQHF. As DNA, the CDR3 is TGTGCCAGCAGTTACGGCCGGGACAGGGGCAATCAGCCCCAGCATTTT. J is TRBJ1-5 and V is TRBV6-6, with 9 bases aligning to TRBD1. The germline gives CDR1 MNHNY, CDR2 SVGAGI (reference sequence). V lost 2 bases and J lost 2; bases outside the gene matches: 4. There are 16 residues in the CDR3.

The chain employs TRBV30 and TRBJ1-6; D might be TRBD1 (5 bases). The germline gives CDR1 GTSNPN, CDR2 SVGIG (reference sequence). Trimming took off 3 bases at V and 7 bases at J, with 22 bases between the two ends. The CDR3 covers 17 residues. CDR3 protein: CAWRTEPFRQPNSPLHF. DNA for the CDR3: TGTGCCTGGAGGACGGAGCCCTTCAGACAGCCCAATTCACCCCTCCACTTT.

The chain couples TRBV14 to TRBJ2-1; 11 bases map to TRBD2. Germline CDR1 and CDR2: SGHDN and FVKESK. The CDR3 loop spans 15 amino acids. V shed 5 bases and J 6 bases; nucleotides not matched to a gene: 6. The CDR3 DNA sequence: TGTGCCAGCAGCATAGCGGGGGGGCTCTCCAATGAGCAGTTCTTC. Encoded protein: CASSIAGGLSNEQFF.

V gene TRBV10-3 combines with J gene TRBJ2-2; a weak D match, TRBD1 (6 bases). V gave up 6 bases and J gave up 6 bases, with 14 bases separating them. The CDR3 runs to 14 residues. Germline V gene data show CDR1 as ENHRY and CDR2 as SYGVKD. The CDR3, as DNA: TGTGCCATCAGGGGCGACAGGTCTTCCGGGGAGCTGTTTTTT. Translated, it gives CAIRGDRSSGELFF.

This clone was seen only once. This rearrangement joins TRBV11-3 to TRBJ2-5; no definite D call. CDR1 and CDR2 (germline): SGHNT, YENEEA. V was shortened by 4 bases and J by 5 bases, with 8 bases between the two germline ends. The CDR3 is 12 residues long. CDR3 protein: CASSWGRETQYF. Written as DNA, the CDR3 is TGTGCCAGCAGCTGGGGAAGGGAGACCCAGTACTTC. Together with reference TRBV11-3 and TRBJ2-5, the CDR3 gives the full variable domain: EAGVVQSPRYKIIEKKQPVAFWCNPISGHNTLYWYLQNLGQGPELLIRYENEEAVDDSQLPKDRFSAERLKGVDSTLKIQPAELGDSAVYLCASSWGRETQYFGPGTRLLVL.